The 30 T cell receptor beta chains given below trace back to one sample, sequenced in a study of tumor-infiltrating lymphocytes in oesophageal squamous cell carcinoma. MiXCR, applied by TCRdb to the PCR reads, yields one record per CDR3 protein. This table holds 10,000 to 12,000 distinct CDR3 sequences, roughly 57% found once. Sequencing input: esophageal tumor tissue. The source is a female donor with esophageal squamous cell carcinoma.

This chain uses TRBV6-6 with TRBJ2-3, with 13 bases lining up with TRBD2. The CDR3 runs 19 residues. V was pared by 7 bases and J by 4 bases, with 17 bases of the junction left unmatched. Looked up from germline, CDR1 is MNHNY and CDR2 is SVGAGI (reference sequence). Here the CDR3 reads CASTPTLRQLAGGPDTQYF. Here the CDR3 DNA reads TGTGCCAGCACACCCACCCTGCGCCAACTAGCGGGAGGGCCAGATACGCAGTATTTT.

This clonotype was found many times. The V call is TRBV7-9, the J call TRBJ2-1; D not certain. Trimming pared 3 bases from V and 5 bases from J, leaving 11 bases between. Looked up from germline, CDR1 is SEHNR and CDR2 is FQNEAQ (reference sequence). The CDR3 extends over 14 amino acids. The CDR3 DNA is TGTGCCAGCAGCTTGAGCGACTCAAACAATGAGCAGTTCTTC. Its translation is CASSLSDSNNEQFF.

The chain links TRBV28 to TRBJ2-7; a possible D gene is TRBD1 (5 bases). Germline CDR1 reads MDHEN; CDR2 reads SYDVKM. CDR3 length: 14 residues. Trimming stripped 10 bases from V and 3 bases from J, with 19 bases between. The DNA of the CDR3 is TGTGCCACCCTCTCTCCAGGGTCCGGCTACGAGCAGTACTTC. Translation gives CATLSPGSGYEQYF.

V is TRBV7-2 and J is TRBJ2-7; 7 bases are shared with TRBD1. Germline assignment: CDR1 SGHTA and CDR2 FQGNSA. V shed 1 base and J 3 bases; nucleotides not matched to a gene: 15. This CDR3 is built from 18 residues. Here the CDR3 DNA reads TGTGCCAGCAGCTTAGGACAGGGAATTGAGGTCCGCCTCTACGAGCAGTACTTC. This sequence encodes CASSLGQGIEVRLYEQYF.

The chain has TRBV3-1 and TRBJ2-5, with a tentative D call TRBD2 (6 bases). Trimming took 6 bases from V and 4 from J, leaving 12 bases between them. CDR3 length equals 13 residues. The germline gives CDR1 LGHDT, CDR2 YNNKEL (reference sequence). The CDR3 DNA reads TGTGCCAGCAGTTTTCGACTAGGAGAGACCCAGTACTTC. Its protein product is CASSFRLGETQYF.

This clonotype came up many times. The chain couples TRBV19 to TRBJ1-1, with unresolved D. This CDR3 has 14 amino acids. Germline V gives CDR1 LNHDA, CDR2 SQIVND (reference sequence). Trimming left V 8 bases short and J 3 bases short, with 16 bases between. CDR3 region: CASALLGRHTEAFF. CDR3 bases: TGTGCCAGTGCGCTGCTTGGGAGACACACTGAAGCTTTCTTT.

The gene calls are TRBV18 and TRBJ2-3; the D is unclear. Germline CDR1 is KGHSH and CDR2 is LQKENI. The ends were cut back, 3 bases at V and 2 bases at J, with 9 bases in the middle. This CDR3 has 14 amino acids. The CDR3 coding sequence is TGTGCCAGCTCACCGGCTATCCACACAGATACGCAGTATTTT. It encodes CASSPAIHTDTQYF.

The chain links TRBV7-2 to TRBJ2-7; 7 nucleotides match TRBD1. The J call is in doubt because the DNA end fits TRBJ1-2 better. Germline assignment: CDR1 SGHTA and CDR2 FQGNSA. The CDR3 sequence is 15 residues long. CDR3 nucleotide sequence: TGTGCCAGCAGCCCTCAGGGGGGTATATACTATGGCTACACCTTC. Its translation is CASSPQGGIYYGYTF.

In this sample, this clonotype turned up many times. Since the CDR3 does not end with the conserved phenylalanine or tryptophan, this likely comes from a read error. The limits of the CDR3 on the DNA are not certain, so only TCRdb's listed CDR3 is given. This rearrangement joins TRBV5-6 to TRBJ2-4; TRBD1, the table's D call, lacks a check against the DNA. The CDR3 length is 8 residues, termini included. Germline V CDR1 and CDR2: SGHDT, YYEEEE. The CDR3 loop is CASSLATG.

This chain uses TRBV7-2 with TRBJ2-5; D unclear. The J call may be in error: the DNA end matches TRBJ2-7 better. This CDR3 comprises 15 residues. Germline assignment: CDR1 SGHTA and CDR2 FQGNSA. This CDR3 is CASSLDSPPLYEQYF. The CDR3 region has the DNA TGTGCCAGCAGCTTAGACAGCCCACCACTATACGAGCAGTACTTC.

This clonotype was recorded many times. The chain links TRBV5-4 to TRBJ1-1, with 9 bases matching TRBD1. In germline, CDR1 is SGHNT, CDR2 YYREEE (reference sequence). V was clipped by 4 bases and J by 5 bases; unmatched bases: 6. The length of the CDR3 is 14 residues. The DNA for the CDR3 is TGTGCCAGCAGCCCGGGACAGGGTAAAACTGAAGCTTTCTTT. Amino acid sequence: CASSPGQGKTEAFF.

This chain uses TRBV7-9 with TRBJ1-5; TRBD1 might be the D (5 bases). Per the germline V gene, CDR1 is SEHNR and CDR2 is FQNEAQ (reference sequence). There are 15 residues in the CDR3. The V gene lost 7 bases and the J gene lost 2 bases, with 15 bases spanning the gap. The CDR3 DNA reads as TGTGCCAGCACCCCGGGTCAGGGCGGCAATCAGCCCCAGCATTTT. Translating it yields CASTPGQGGNQPQHF.

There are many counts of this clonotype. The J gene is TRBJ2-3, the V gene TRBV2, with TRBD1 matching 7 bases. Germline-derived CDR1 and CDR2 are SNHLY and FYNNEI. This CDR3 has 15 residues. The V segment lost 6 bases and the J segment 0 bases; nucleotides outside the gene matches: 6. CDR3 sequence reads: CASSQGTASTDTQYF. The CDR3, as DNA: TGTGCCAGCAGCCAAGGGACAGCTAGCACAGATACGCAGTATTTT.

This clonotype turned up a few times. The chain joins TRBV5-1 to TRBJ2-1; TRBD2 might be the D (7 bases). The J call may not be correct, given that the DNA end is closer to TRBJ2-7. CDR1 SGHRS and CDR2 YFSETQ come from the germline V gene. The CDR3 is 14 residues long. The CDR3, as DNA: TGCGCCAGCAGCCAAGACGGGGGGCCGAGGGAGCAGTACTTC. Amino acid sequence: CASSQDGGPREQYF.

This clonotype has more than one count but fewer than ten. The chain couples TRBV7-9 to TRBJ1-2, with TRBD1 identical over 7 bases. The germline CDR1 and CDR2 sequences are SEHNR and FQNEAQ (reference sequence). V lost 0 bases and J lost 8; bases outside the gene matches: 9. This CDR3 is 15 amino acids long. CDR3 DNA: TGTGCCAGCAGCTTAGCTACTCAGACAGGGCACGGCTACACCTTC. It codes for CASSLATQTGHGYTF. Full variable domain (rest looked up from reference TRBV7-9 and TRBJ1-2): DTGVSQNPRHKITKRGQNVTFRCDPISEHNRLYWYRQTLGQGPEFLTYFQNEAQLEKSRLLSDRFSAERPKGSFSTLEIQRTEQGDSAMYLCASSLATQTGHGYTFGSGTRLTVV.

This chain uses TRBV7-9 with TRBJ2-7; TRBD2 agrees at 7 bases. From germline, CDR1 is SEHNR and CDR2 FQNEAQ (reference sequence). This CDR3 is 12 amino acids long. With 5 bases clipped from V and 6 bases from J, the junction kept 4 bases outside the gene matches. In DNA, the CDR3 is TGTGCCAGCAGCCCCGGGGGGATCGAGCAGTACTTC. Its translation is CASSPGGIEQYF.

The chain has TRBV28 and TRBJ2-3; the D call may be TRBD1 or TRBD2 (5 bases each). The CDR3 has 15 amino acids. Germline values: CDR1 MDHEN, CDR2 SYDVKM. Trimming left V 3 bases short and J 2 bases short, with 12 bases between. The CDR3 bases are TGTGCCAGCAGTTTGGGACGGATTCTCACAGATACGCAGTATTTT. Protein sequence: CASSLGRILTDTQYF.

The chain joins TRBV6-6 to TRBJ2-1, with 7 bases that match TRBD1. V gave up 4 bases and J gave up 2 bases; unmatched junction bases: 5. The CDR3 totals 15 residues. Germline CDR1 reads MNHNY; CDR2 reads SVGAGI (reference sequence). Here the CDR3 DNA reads TGTGCCAGCAGTTGGGACAGCCTGGCCTACAATGAGCAGTTCTTC. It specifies CASSWDSLAYNEQFF.

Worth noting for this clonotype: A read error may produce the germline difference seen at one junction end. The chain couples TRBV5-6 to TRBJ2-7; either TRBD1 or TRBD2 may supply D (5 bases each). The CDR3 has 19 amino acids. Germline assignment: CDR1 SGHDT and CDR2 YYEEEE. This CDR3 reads CASSLLQGPTHNYNSPLHF. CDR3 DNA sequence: TGTGCCAGCAGCCTCCTGCAGGGACCGACACATAATTATAATTCACCCCTCCACTTC. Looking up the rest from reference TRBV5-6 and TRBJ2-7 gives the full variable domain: DAGVTQSPTHLIKTRGQQVTLRCSPKSGHDTVSWYQQALGQGPQFIFQYYEEEERQRGNFPDRFSGHQFPNYSSELNVNALLLGDSALYLCASSLLQGPTHNYNSPLHFGPGTRLTVT.

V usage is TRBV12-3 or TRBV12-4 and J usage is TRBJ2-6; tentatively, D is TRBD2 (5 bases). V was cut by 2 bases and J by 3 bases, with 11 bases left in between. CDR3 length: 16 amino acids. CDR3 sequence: CASSLWAGIGANVLTF. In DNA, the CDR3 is TGTGCCAGCAGTTTATGGGCCGGGATTGGGGCCAACGTCCTGACTTTC.

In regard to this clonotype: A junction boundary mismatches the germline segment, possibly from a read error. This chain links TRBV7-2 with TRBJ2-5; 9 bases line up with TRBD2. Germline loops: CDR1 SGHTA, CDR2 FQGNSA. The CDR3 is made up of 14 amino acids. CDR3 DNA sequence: TGTGCCAGCACCTTAGCGGGGGATCGAGAGACCCAGTACTTC. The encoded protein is CASTLAGDRETQYF. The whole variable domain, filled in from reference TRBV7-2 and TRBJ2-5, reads GAGVSQSPSNKVTEKGKDVELRCDPISGHTALYWYRQSLGQGLEFLIYFQGNSAPDKSGLPSDRFSAERTGGSVSTLTIQRTQQEDSAVYLCASTLAGDRETQYFGPGTRLLVL.

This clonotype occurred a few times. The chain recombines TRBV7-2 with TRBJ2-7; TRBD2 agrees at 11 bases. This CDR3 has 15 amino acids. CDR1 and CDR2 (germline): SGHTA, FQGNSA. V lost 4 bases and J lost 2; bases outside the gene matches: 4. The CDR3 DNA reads TGTGCCAGCAGCTCTACTAGCGGGAGTCCCTACGAGCAGTACTTC. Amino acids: CASSSTSGSPYEQYF.

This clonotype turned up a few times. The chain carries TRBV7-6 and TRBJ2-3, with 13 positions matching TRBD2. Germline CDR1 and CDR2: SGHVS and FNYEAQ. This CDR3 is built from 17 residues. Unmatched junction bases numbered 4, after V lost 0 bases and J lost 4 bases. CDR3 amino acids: CASSLAPGLAGPDTQYF. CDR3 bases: TGTGCCAGCAGCTTAGCCCCGGGACTAGCGGGACCAGATACGCAGTATTTT.

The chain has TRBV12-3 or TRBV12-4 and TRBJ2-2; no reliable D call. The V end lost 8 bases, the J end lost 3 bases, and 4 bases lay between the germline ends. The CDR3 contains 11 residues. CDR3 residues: CASLYTGELFF. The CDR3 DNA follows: TGTGCCAGCTTGTACACCGGGGAGCTGTTTTTT.

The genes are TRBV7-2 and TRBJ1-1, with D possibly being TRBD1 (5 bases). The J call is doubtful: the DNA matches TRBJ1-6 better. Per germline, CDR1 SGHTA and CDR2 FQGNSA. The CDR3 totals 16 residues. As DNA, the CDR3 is TGTGCCAGCAGCTTAGGCCCGACAGTTCGTAATTCACCCCTCCACTTT. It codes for CASSLGPTVRNSPLHF.

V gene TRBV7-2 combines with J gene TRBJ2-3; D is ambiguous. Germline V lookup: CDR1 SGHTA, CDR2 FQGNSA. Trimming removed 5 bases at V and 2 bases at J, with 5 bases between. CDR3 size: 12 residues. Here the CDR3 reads CASSLYTDTQYF. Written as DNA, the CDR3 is TGTGCCAGCAGCCTCTACACAGATACGCAGTATTTT.

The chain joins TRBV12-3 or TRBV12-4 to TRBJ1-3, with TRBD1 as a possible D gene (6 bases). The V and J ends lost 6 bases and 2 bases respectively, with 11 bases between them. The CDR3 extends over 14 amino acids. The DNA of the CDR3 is TGTGCCAGCAGATACACAGGGACTGGAAACACCATATATTTT. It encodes CASRYTGTGNTIYF.

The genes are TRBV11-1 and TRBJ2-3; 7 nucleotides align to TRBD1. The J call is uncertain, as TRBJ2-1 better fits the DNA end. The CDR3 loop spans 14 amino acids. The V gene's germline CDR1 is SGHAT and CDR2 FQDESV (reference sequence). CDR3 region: CASSLTGLNNEQFF. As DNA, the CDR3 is TGTGCCAGCAGCTTGACAGGGTTAAACAATGAGCAGTTCTTC.

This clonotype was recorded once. DNA of the CDR3: TGTGCCAGCAGCTCCCCGGGGAACACTGAAGCTTTCTTT. Protein sequence: CASSSPGNTEAFF. The chain couples TRBV7-8 to TRBJ2-3, with D unresolved. The J call is doubtful: the DNA matches TRBJ1-1 better. The germline gives CDR1 SGHVS, CDR2 FQNEAQ. The CDR3 is made up of 13 amino acids.

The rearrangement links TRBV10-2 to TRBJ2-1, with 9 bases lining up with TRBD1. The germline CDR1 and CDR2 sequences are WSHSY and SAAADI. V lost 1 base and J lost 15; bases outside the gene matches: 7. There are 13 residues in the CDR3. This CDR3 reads CASSELLGQGLFF. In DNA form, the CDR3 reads TGCGCCAGCAGTGAGTTATTGGGACAGGGATTGTTCTTC.